This is a list of T cell receptor beta chains from one sample in a study of regulatory T cells in long-lasting Graves disease. MiXCR, applied by TCRdb to the multiplex PCR reads, yields one record per CDR3 protein. The table shows under 450,000 distinct CDR3 sequences, with around 11% occurring only once. The same data also contributed to another study, on T cells in Graves' hyperthyroidism and ophthalmopathy.

Sequenced material: peripheral blood mononuclear cells (PBMCs), taken at new diagnosis, from a patient treated with antithyroid drugs. These receptors all stem from a woman aged 18-35 years with Graves disease. The conserved cysteine and the conserved F or W are not part of the CDR3 here. Fields, in order: J gene, V gene, CDR3 protein.

TRBJ2-1,TRBV5-1,ASSSSGSFYNEQF
TRBJ2-1,TRBV10-3,AISESRTGYSYNEQF
TRBJ2-2,TRBV7-2,ASSLPASAGELF
TRBJ1-5,TRBV28,ASSVAGRAWSQPQH
TRBJ1-1,TRBV6-1,ASTSQPDTEAF
TRBJ1-2,TRBV5-8,ANLQGTNTYGYT
TRBJ2-5,TRBV7-2,ASSLDTGIETQY
TRBJ2-3,TRBV28,ASRQGGVTDTQY
TRBJ2-5,TRBV20-1,SAILAYQETQY
TRBJ2-6,TRBV4-3,ASSQGVGLGLLASGANVLT
TRBJ2-2,TRBV7-9,ASSLNRGKTGELF
TRBJ2-3,TRBV13,ASGLAGGPLGDTQY
TRBJ2-5,TRBV6-5,ASSSLGPHQETQY
TRBJ1-1,TRBV12-3/TRBV12-4,ASSLTPGLNTEAF
TRBJ1-6,TRBV4-3,ASSPALYSPLH
TRBJ2-1,TRBV5-1,ASSLASGRAINEQF
TRBJ2-2,TRBV5-1,ASSFTGIAGELF
TRBJ1-6,TRBV3-1,ASSQGGGPLH
TRBJ1-5,TRBV7-2,ASSWGSYSNQPQH
TRBJ1-1,TRBV27,ASRRTSEAF
TRBJ2-3,TRBV20-1,SADSRDTQY
TRBJ2-5,TRBV28,ASKAGFQETQY
TRBJ1-4,TRBV9,ASSANRGGTNEKLF
TRBJ2-1,TRBV5-6,ASSLALHNEQF
TRBJ1-1,TRBV12-3/TRBV12-4,ASSWGALNTEAF
TRBJ1-2,TRBV20-1,SGQGTGGDYGYT
TRBJ1-2,TRBV6-1,ASLRSRGSNYGYT
TRBJ2-1,TRBV7-8,ASSFGPSGYNEQF
TRBJ2-2,TRBV5-5,ASSSGGRTGTTGELF
TRBJ2-2,TRBV29-1,SVPGTYNTGELF
TRBJ1-1,TRBV7-6,ASSLRVKDTEAF
TRBJ2-3,TRBV2,ASSEEDRGLAGGTDTQY
TRBJ2-5,TRBV20-1,SARDPKPGQQETQY
TRBJ1-5,TRBV4-1,ASGPPGPNQPQH
TRBJ2-1,TRBV12-3/TRBV12-4,ANTRSGGSGNEQF
TRBJ1-6,TRBV7-2,ASSLVARASPLH
TRBJ1-1,TRBV11-1,ASSLDPGPGTEAF
TRBJ2-1,TRBV29-1,SDQTSGGAYNEQF
TRBJ1-2,TRBV12-3/TRBV12-4,ASRDRGYGYT
TRBJ2-7,TRBV7-9,ASSSGLEGREQY
TRBJ2-5,TRBV6-2/TRBV6-3,ASSSGRDGIALSQY
TRBJ1-1,TRBV4-3,ASSQNYPNTEAF
TRBJ1-4,TRBV6-1,ASNEAREYLFSDEKLF
TRBJ2-3,TRBV13,ASSPPGLAGEYTQY
TRBJ2-2,TRBV7-8,ASSLYGNTGELF